This TCR beta chain was profiled in a study of blood T cell repertoires in COVID-19. Overall study context: The samples span acute and convalescent COVID-19 from the United States, Italy and Spain.

TCRdb keeps only in-frame clones here, not all; method: immunoSEQ multiplex PCR. The table records 200,000 to 300,000 clones, roughly 91% of them present only once. CDR3 length: 15 amino acids. Looked up from germline, CDR1 is MGHRA and CDR2 is YSYEKL. Trimming cost V 3 bases and J 4 bases, with 15 bases left between them. The sequence was collected from a woman in her thirties who had recovered from COVID-19. V and J are TRBV4-1 and TRBJ1-1; unclear D gene. The sample was PBMCs or T cells enriched from blood (not recorded which). Written as DNA, the CDR3 is TGCGCCAGCAGCCAGAGTGATAATCCTGTCACTGAAGCTTTCTTT. Its translation is CASSQSDNPVTEAFF.